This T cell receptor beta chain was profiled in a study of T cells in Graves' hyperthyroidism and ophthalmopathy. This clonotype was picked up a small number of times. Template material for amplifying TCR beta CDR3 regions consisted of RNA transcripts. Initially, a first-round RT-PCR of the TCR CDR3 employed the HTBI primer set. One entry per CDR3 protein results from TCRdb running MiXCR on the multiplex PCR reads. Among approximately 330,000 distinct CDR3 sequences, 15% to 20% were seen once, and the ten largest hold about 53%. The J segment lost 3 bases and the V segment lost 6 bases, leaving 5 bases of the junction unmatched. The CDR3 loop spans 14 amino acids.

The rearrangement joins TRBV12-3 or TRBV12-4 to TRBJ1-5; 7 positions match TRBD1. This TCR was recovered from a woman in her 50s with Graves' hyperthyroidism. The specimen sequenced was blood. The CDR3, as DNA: TGTGCCAGCAGCAGGGACAGCTTCAATCAGCCCCAGCATTTT. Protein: CASSRDSFNQPQHF.